The clone carrying this T cell receptor beta chain was detected a few times. The antigen is not known. This sample is drawn from a study of blood T cells in healthy people across ages. Study results and limitations: In older individuals, TCR beta diversity per million T cells was lower, falling roughly linearly with age.

A second PCR, run for about 7 to 11 cycles, used a sample-barcoded 5' primer plus a J-beta primer mix. A template-switch adaptor containing 12 random nucleotides labeled each cDNA molecule. TCRdb passed the 5' RACE reads through MiXCR, listing each CDR3 protein once. Of more than 1 million distinct CDR3 sequences listed, under 45% are singletons. Germline V lookup: CDR1 SGHRS, CDR2 YFSETQ. Trimming shortened V by 4 bases and J by 1 base, and 10 bases separated the two germline ends. The CDR3 sequence is 14 residues long. This chain uses TRBV5-1 with TRBJ2-3; tentatively, D is TRBD2 (6 bases). This clonotype was obtained from an older woman in good health. Input material: blood. The CDR3 nucleotides read TGCGCCAGCAGCCGGGAGACCGGCACAGATACGCAGTATTTT. It encodes CASSRETGTDTQYF.